Below are 32 T cell receptor beta chains sequenced from a single sample in a study of T cells in localized non-small cell lung cancer. Generated by immunoSEQ multiplex PCR, the TCRdb table keeps only in-frame clones and is missing some. Of more than 10,000 clones listed, about 85% are singletons. The starting material was peripheral blood, obtained before any cancer treatment. Every receptor here comes from a male donor older than 55 with stage III lung adenocarcinoma.

The rearrangement joins TRBV19 to TRBJ2-1; D might be TRBD1 (7 bases). The ends were cut back, 6 bases at V and 0 bases at J, with 15 bases in the middle. This CDR3 has 16 amino acids. In germline, CDR1 is LNHDA, CDR2 SQIVND (reference sequence). The CDR3 region is CASRGGRGFSYNEQFF. In nucleotides, the CDR3 is TGTGCCAGTAGGGGGGGCAGGGGGTTCTCCTACAATGAGCAGTTCTTC.

This chain joins TRBV4-3 and TRBJ2-1; a weak D match, TRBD2 (6 bases). This CDR3 spans 17 amino acids. Germline lookup yields CDR1 LGHNA and CDR2 YSLEER. Trimming removed 6 bases from V and 5 bases from J, with 23 bases in between. The CDR3 DNA sequence: TGCGCCAGCAGACTCACTAGTCCCGGCGGGGAGCACAATGAGCAGTTCTTC. Encoded protein: CASRLTSPGGEHNEQFF.

The CDR3 DNA follows: TGTGCCAGCTCACAGCGGGGCACAGATACGCAGTATTTT. This sequence encodes CASSQRGTDTQYF. The V and J genes are TRBV7-9 and TRBJ2-3; perhaps TRBD2 as D (6 bases). The CDR3 is 13 residues long. CDR1 is SEHNR, CDR2 FQNEAQ, per germline (reference sequence). V was cut by 8 bases and J by 1 base, with 10 bases left in between.

The chain couples TRBV6-5 to TRBJ2-3; D is unclear. V dropped 2 bases and J dropped 5 bases, with 11 bases sitting between them. Germline loops: CDR1 MNHEY, CDR2 SVGAGI. This CDR3 region has 14 residues. CDR3 protein: CASSYLRGGDTQYF. The CDR3 DNA reads TGTGCCAGCAGTTACCTGCGCGGCGGAGATACGCAGTATTTT.

The rearrangement links TRBV4-1 to TRBJ1-2; no reliable D call. V was cut by 0 bases and J by 4 bases, with 12 bases left in between. Germline V gene data show CDR1 as MGHRA and CDR2 as YSYEKL. The CDR3 is made up of 15 amino acids. For the CDR3, the DNA is TGCGCCAGCAGCCAAGATTCCTCGGTGGGCTATGGCTACACCTTC. Its translation is CASSQDSSVGYGYTF.

This rearrangement joins TRBV6-5 to TRBJ1-2; D unclear. The CDR3 length is 12 residues. Germline assignment: CDR1 MNHEY and CDR2 SVGAGI. V was cut by 7 bases and J by 5 bases, with 11 bases left in between. DNA for the CDR3: TGTGCCAGCACTCAAGGGCGATATGGCTACACCTTC. It yields the protein CASTQGRYGYTF.

V usage is TRBV6-6 and J usage is TRBJ1-1, with D uncertain. This CDR3 is 15 amino acids long. V was trimmed by 0 bases and J by 5 bases, leaving 13 bases between them. Germline-derived CDR1 and CDR2 are MNHNY and SVGAGI (reference sequence). The CDR3 nucleotides read TGTGCCAGCAGTTACTCGGGCCCCGAGGTTACTGAAGCTTTCTTT. It is translated as CASSYSGPEVTEAFF.

The chain couples TRBV11-1 to TRBJ1-3; 12 bases line up with TRBD1. This CDR3 comprises 15 residues. With 5 bases clipped from V and 6 bases from J, the junction kept 5 bases outside the gene matches. Germline V gene data show CDR1 as SGHAT and CDR2 as FQDESV (reference sequence). The CDR3 DNA sequence: TGTGCCAGCAGCCGGGACAGGGGGCGCGAAAACACCATATATTTT. Translating it yields CASSRDRGRENTIYF.

The CDR3 region is CASSLRVGIQETQYF. The CDR3 DNA follows: TGTGCCAGCAGCTTACGTGTGGGGATCCAAGAGACCCAGTACTTC. This chain uses TRBV7-8 with TRBJ2-5; D is uncertain. The CDR3 is made up of 15 amino acids. The germline CDR1 and CDR2 sequences are SGHVS and FQNEAQ. Trimming removed 2 bases from V and 1 base from J, with 11 bases in between.

The chain employs TRBV7-9 and TRBJ2-1; a weak D match, TRBD2 (6 bases). V was cut by 4 bases and J by 9 bases, with 13 bases left in between. The CDR3 is 13 residues long. Germline V gives CDR1 SEHNR, CDR2 FQNEAQ (reference sequence). The CDR3 here is CASSSSRDGEQFF. CDR3 bases: TGTGCCAGCAGCTCATCGCGGGACGGTGAGCAGTTCTTC.

The chain joins TRBV18 to TRBJ1-6; a weak D match, TRBD1 (6 bases). The germline V gene has CDR1 KGHSH and CDR2 LQKENI. The CDR3 has 13 amino acids. The V gene lost 5 bases and the J gene lost 9 bases, with 11 bases spanning the gap. The CDR3 DNA reads TGTGCCAGCTCATCTGGACAGTTTTCACCCCTCCACTTT. This codes for CASSSGQFSPLHF. The full variable domain, rest sourced from reference TRBV18 and TRBJ1-6, is NAGVMQNPRHLVRRRGQEARLRCSPMKGHSHVYWYRQLPEEGLKFMVYLQKENIIDESGMPKERFSAEFPKEGPSILRIQQVVRGDSAAYFCASSSGQFSPLHFGNGTRLTVT.

The chain uses TRBV19 and TRBJ1-1; possible D gene TRBD1, 5 bases. Germline V CDR1 and CDR2: LNHDA, SQIVND (reference sequence). The CDR3 runs to 15 residues. Trimming shortened V by 3 bases and J by 0 bases, and 11 bases separated the two germline ends. Written as DNA, the CDR3 is TGTGCCAGTAGTATTAAAGACAGCATGAACACTGAAGCTTTCTTT. This encodes CASSIKDSMNTEAFF.

The J gene is TRBJ1-5, the V gene TRBV7-9; D gene unclear. Trimming removed 1 base at V and 4 bases at J, with 8 bases between. There are 14 residues in the CDR3. Germline V gene lookup returns CDR1 SEHNR and CDR2 FQNEAQ (reference sequence). The CDR3 coding sequence is TGTGCCAGCAGCTTAGAGGCTACTAATCAGCCCCAGCATTTT. Residues: CASSLEATNQPQHF.

This clone came up once. This chain uses TRBV27 with TRBJ2-1, with TRBD2 matching 9 bases. The V segment lost 4 bases and the J segment 7 bases; nucleotides outside the gene matches: 8. The CDR3 has 15 residues. Germline V lookup: CDR1 MNHEY, CDR2 SMNVEV (reference sequence). The CDR3 nucleotides read TGTGCCAGCAGTTCTGGACTAGCGACGGTTAATGAGCAGTTCTTC. It is translated as CASSSGLATVNEQFF.

V and J are TRBV11-2 and TRBJ1-2, with D hard to call. V was shortened by 5 bases and J by 4 bases, with 8 bases between the two germline ends. The CDR3 contains 12 residues. Germline V lookup: CDR1 SGHAT, CDR2 FQNNGV. CDR3 in DNA: TGTGCCAGCAGCCGGAGTTCCTATGGCTACACCTTC. Protein sequence: CASSRSSYGYTF.

The CDR3 DNA follows: TGTGCCAGCAGTGAACTGGCCGGGACGCCGGAGGCCCCTCAAGAGACCCAGTACTTC. Translated: CASSELAGTPEAPQETQYF. The chain is built from TRBV6-1 and TRBJ2-5; D tentatively fits TRBD1 or TRBD2 (5 bases each). CDR1 is MNHNS, CDR2 SASEGT, per germline. The CDR3 length is 19 residues. V lost 2 bases to trimming and J lost 2 bases, with 24 bases between them.

The chain combines TRBV4-3 with TRBJ2-1; D is possibly TRBD2 (5 bases). V lost 3 bases, J lost 4 bases, and 19 bases lay in between. This CDR3 has 17 residues. Germline lookup yields CDR1 LGHNA and CDR2 YSLEER. The CDR3 DNA sequence: TGCGCCAGCAGCCAGGGAGCGGTTACGGAGTCGTACAATGAGCAGTTCTTC. Its protein product is CASSQGAVTESYNEQFF.

The chain uses TRBV7-2 and TRBJ2-1, with 9 bases matching TRBD2. Germline values: CDR1 SGHTA, CDR2 FQGNSA. The trim removed 5 bases at V and 2 bases at J, leaving 7 bases unmatched. The CDR3 is 16 amino acids. The CDR3 loop is CASSIDSGGPYNEQFF. The CDR3 region has the DNA TGTGCCAGCAGCATCGATAGCGGGGGTCCCTACAATGAGCAGTTCTTC.

The chain joins TRBV7-3 to TRBJ2-2; D perhaps matches TRBD1 (6 bases). The CDR3 consists of 18 residues. Germline CDR1 and CDR2: SGHTA and FQGTGA. Trimming left V 2 bases short and J 1 base short, with 17 bases between. The CDR3 DNA sequence: TGTGCCAGCAGCTTAGCCCCGGCCGGGACACTGAACACCGGGGAGCTGTTTTTT. Encoded protein: CASSLAPAGTLNTGELFF.

The rearrangement joins TRBV7-2 to TRBJ1-1, with a weak D call TRBD1 (6 bases). The CDR3 contains 16 residues. V lost 5 bases to trimming and J lost 4 bases, with 20 bases between them. From germline, CDR1 is SGHTA and CDR2 FQGNSA. CDR3 bases: TGTGCCAGCAGCCCACGGGACTGGGGAGGGGGCACTGAAGCTTTCTTT. It encodes CASSPRDWGGGTEAFF.

The chain recombines TRBV27 with TRBJ1-2; no reliable D call. V was shortened by 0 bases and J by 4 bases, with 9 bases between the two germline ends. Germline values: CDR1 MNHEY, CDR2 SMNVEV (reference sequence). The CDR3 length is 14 residues. The CDR3 protein is CASSLSAGIYGYTF. In DNA form, the CDR3 reads TGTGCCAGCAGTTTATCGGCAGGTATCTATGGCTACACCTTC.

The chain carries TRBV7-2 and TRBJ1-1, with 7 bases matching TRBD1. The V segment lost 2 bases and the J segment 4 bases; nucleotides outside the gene matches: 4. This CDR3 is 14 amino acids long. Germline V lookup: CDR1 SGHTA, CDR2 FQGNSA. This CDR3 reads CASSLTGESTEAFF. CDR3 nucleotides: TGTGCCAGCAGCTTAACAGGGGAGAGCACTGAAGCTTTCTTT.

V is TRBV5-4 and J is TRBJ1-2, with unresolved D. The germline V gene encodes CDR1 SGHNT and CDR2 YYREEE (reference sequence). Trimming cost V 5 bases and J 8 bases, with 16 bases left between them. CDR3 size: 13 residues. The CDR3 coding sequence is TGTGCCAGCAGGGGGATTTCTAGGTGGGGCTACACCTTC. It specifies CASRGISRWGYTF.

This clone appeared a single time. This rearrangement joins TRBV5-6 to TRBJ2-2, with D possibly being TRBD1 (5 bases). CDR3 length: 15 residues. V lost 4 bases to trimming and J lost 3 bases, with 13 bases between them. Germline V gene lookup returns CDR1 SGHDT and CDR2 YYEEEE. CDR3 nucleotides: TGTGCCAGCAGCCCCTTAACAGGAGACACCGGGGAGCTGTTTTTT. It is translated as CASSPLTGDTGELFF.

V is TRBV9 and J is TRBJ2-5; 7 nucleotides line up with TRBD2. V trimming: 4 bases; J trimming: 5 bases; junction bases outside the gene matches: 20. The CDR3 has 18 residues. The V gene's germline CDR1 is SGDLS and CDR2 YYNGEE. The CDR3 is CASSPRGGDGIGGETQYF. CDR3 DNA sequence: TGTGCCAGCAGCCCCCGGGGAGGGGATGGGATCGGGGGGGAGACCCAGTACTTC.

The CDR3 is CASSLTGLDTEAFF. CDR3 DNA sequence: TGTGCCAGCAGTCTAACGGGGTTAGACACTGAAGCTTTCTTT. The chain uses TRBV25-1 and TRBJ1-1; no reliable D call. V lost 5 bases and J 3 bases, leaving 13 bases between the germline ends. The germline CDR1 and CDR2 sequences are MGHDK and SYGVNS. This CDR3 has 14 amino acids. Together with reference TRBV25-1 and TRBJ1-1, the CDR3 gives the full variable domain: EADIYQTPRYLVIGTGKKITLECSQTMGHDKMYWYQQDPGMELHLIHYSYGVNSTEKGDLSSESTVSRIRTEHFPLTLESARPSHTSQYLCASSLTGLDTEAFFGQGTRLTVV.

The CDR3 loop reads CASTFESTYDGNEQFF. Written as DNA, the CDR3 is TGTGCCAGCACCTTTGAGAGCACATACGATGGGAATGAGCAGTTCTTC. The chain employs TRBV4-2 and TRBJ2-1, with D hard to call. Trimming took off 7 bases at V and 7 bases at J, with 23 bases between the two ends. The CDR3 consists of 16 residues. Germline V gives CDR1 LGHNA, CDR2 YNFKEQ.

The rearrangement uses TRBV5-6 and TRBJ2-3; 7 bases map to TRBD2. Trimming removed 0 bases from V and 2 bases from J; junction bases left unmatched: 12. The germline V gene encodes CDR1 SGHDT and CDR2 YYEEEE. This CDR3 has 18 residues. In DNA form, the CDR3 reads TGTGCCAGCAGCTTGGCCGGGGAGCGGGGCCCCCCCACAGATACGCAGTATTTT. Translation gives CASSLAGERGPPTDTQYF.

V gene TRBV5-6 combines with J gene TRBJ2-5, with D possibly TRBD2 on 7 matching bases. CDR1 SGHDT and CDR2 YYEEEE come from the germline V gene. The CDR3 consists of 15 residues. V was trimmed by 4 bases and J by 2 bases, leaving 15 bases between them. The chain's CDR3 is CASSRLGGAQETQYF. The CDR3 coding sequence is TGTGCCAGCAGCCGTCTGGGGGGGGCACAAGAGACCCAGTACTTC. The full variable domain, rest sourced from reference TRBV5-6 and TRBJ2-5, is DAGVTQSPTHLIKTRGQQVTLRCSPKSGHDTVSWYQQALGQGPQFIFQYYEEEERQRGNFPDRFSGHQFPNYSSELNVNALLLGDSALYLCASSRLGGAQETQYFGPGTRLLVL.

The chain carries TRBV21-1 and TRBJ1-2; the table's TRBD1 call for D was not verified on the DNA. TRBV21-1 is a pseudogene. The CDR3 has 14 amino acids. The CDR3 region is CASSARTGLCGYTF. CDR3 sequence (DNA): TGTGCCAGCAGCGCTCGTACAGGGCTCTGTGGCTACACCTTC.

By sample fraction, this clone is large (0.1 to 1%). The chain uses TRBV19 and TRBJ1-1, with D perhaps TRBD1 (5 bases). Trimming cost V 7 bases and J 8 bases, with 11 bases left between them. The germline CDR1 and CDR2 sequences are LNHDA and SQIVND (reference sequence). This CDR3 has 11 amino acids. The CDR3 reads CASTPGLEAFF. CDR3 nucleotides: TGTGCCAGTACACCGGGGCTCGAAGCTTTCTTT.

The chain carries TRBV7-2 and TRBJ1-5; no firm D call. Trimming pared 2 bases from V and 4 bases from J, leaving 6 bases between. CDR3 length equals 13 residues. Germline V CDR1 and CDR2: SGHTA, FQGNSA. CDR3 sequence (DNA): TGTGCCAGCAGCTTACAGGAGAATCAGCCCCAGCATTTT. This sequence encodes CASSLQENQPQHF.